This T cell receptor (beta chain) comes out of a study of brain T cells in children with intractable seizures. Germline CDR1 and CDR2: KGHDR and SFDVKD. Trimming removed 7 bases at V and 4 bases at J, with 21 bases between. The CDR3 consists of 16 residues. Some clones are missing from TCRdb's copy, which holds only in-frame ones; the method was immunoSEQ multiplex PCR. There are roughly 80,000 clones in the sample; about 93% occur only once, and around 24% lies in the top ten. The V call is TRBV24-1, the J call TRBJ1-2; possible D gene TRBD1, 5 bases. This specimen was peripheral blood, taken at surgery. The source is a girl aged 2-10 years with Rasmussen encephalitis and intractable seizures. DNA for the CDR3: TGTGCCACCAGCCCCCCGGGGGGTATGGGGATCTATGGCTACACCTTC. This codes for CATSPPGGMGIYGYTF.